This is a list of T cell receptor beta chains from one sample in a study of T cell responses to AZD1222 COVID-19 vaccine. Clones were read by immunoSEQ multiplex PCR, and TCRdb kept only the in-frame ones, dropping some. The repertoire holds 150,000 to 200,000 clones, with around 90% as singletons. The specimen comprised peripheral blood, sampled 28 days after the second dose of the MenACWY control vaccine. The receptors were sampled from an adult who received the MenACWY meningococcal vaccine as a control. CDR3s include the opening cysteine and the closing phenylalanine or tryptophan. Each record gives: V gene, clone size, J gene, CDR3 length, D gene, CDR3 protein, CDR3 DNA. A D gene is named only where the DNA matches it firmly. Size tells how often a clone was seen (once, few, many) or the class of an expanded clone, and some rows leave it out.

V: TRBV10-3; size: -; J: TRBJ2-7; length: 17; D: TRBD2; CDR3: CAISGGASGRIPYEQYF; DNA: TGTGCCATCAGTGGGGGAGCTAGCGGGAGGATCCCCTACGAGCAGTACTTC
V: TRBV19; size: -; J: TRBJ1-5; length: 14; D: -; CDR3: CASRDRTGRRPQHF; DNA: TGTGCCAGTCGAGACAGGACGGGCAGGAGGCCCCAGCATTTT
V: TRBV7-2; size: few; J: TRBJ2-4; length: 11; D: -; CDR3: CASSLLGSQYF; DNA: TGTGCCAGCAGCTTACTAGGATCTCAGTACTTC
V: TRBV10-2; size: -; J: TRBJ1-5; length: 14; D: TRBD1; CDR3: CASSEQGVDQPQHF; DNA: TGCGCCAGCAGTGAACAGGGGGTCGATCAGCCCCAGCATTTT
V: TRBV7-3; size: -; J: TRBJ2-1; length: 15; D: TRBD2; CDR3: CASSFGTSGHNEQFF; DNA: TGTGCCAGCAGCTTCGGGACTAGCGGCCACAATGAGCAGTTCTTC
V: TRBV19; size: -; J: TRBJ2-3; length: 17; D: TRBD1; CDR3: CASSIAERSTGGDTQYF; DNA: TGTGCCAGTAGTATAGCTGAGCGGTCCACAGGGGGAGATACGCAGTATTTT
V: TRBV7-9; size: few; J: TRBJ1-5; length: 16; D: -; CDR3: CASSRGDSQVNQPQHF; DNA: TGTGCCAGCAGCCGCGGGGACTCTCAGGTGAATCAGCCCCAGCATTTT
V: TRBV27; size: -; J: TRBJ2-7; length: 17; D: TRBD1; CDR3: CASSLSVGDRGGYEQYF; DNA: TGTGCCAGCAGTTTATCGGTGGGGGACAGAGGAGGCTACGAGCAGTACTTC
V: TRBV7-9; size: few; J: TRBJ2-3; length: 15; D: TRBD2; CDR3: CASSLRGGYTDTQYF; DNA: TGTGCCAGCAGCTTACGGGGGGGATACACAGATACGCAGTATTTT
V: TRBV15; size: many; J: TRBJ2-2; length: 16; D: -; CDR3: CATSRDLPSTTGELFF; DNA: TGTGCCACCAGCAGAGATCTTCCTAGCACCACCGGGGAGCTGTTTTTT
V: TRBV5-1; size: -; J: TRBJ2-2; length: 16; D: -; CDR3: CASSFVRGSGTGELFF; DNA: TGCGCCAGCAGCTTTGTTAGGGGGAGCGGCACCGGGGAGCTGTTTTTT
V: TRBV12-3/TRBV12-4; size: -; J: TRBJ1-2; length: 12; D: -; CDR3: CASSFENYGYTF; DNA: TGTGCCAGCAGTTTCGAGAACTATGGCTACACCTTC
V: TRBV9; size: -; J: TRBJ1-2; length: 15; D: -; CDR3: CASSVSRVRGYGYTF; DNA: TGTGCCAGCAGCGTATCGAGGGTCCGGGGCTATGGCTACACCTTC
V: TRBV28; size: -; J: TRBJ1-6; length: 16; D: TRBD1; CDR3: CASSFAGQVFNSPLHF; DNA: TGTGCCAGCAGTTTTGCGGGACAGGTTTTTAATTCACCCCTCCACTTT
V: TRBV5-4; size: -; J: TRBJ2-1; length: 14; D: TRBD1; CDR3: CASSPRTGDNEQFF; DNA: TGTGCCAGCAGCCCCCGGACAGGGGACAATGAGCAGTTCTTC
V: TRBV25-1; size: -; J: TRBJ1-1; length: 15; D: TRBD1; CDR3: CASPRKGQSYTEAFF; DNA: TGTGCCAGCCCCAGAAAGGGACAGTCTTACACTGAAGCTTTCTTT
V: TRBV28; size: -; J: TRBJ1-1; length: 13; D: -; CDR3: CASSIQGGTEAFF; DNA: TGTGCCAGCAGCATACAGGGCGGCACTGAAGCTTTCTTT
V: TRBV10-3; size: -; J: TRBJ1-2; length: 12; D: -; CDR3: CAISSGNYGYTF; DNA: TGTGCCATCAGCTCAGGAAACTATGGCTACACCTTC
V: TRBV18; size: -; J: TRBJ2-3; length: 13; D: -; CDR3: CASSVWGTDTQYF; DNA: TGTGCCAGCTCAGTTTGGGGGACAGATACGCAGTATTTT
V: TRBV29-1; size: -; J: TRBJ2-5; length: 11; D: -; CDR3: CSGHTGETQYF; DNA: TGCAGCGGCCATACCGGGGAGACCCAGTACTTC
V: TRBV3-1/TRBV3-2; size: -; J: TRBJ1-6; length: 14; D: -; CDR3: CASSMSHQNSPLHF; DNA: TGTGCCAGCAGCATGTCCCATCAGAATTCACCCCTCCACTTT
V: TRBV29-1; size: -; J: TRBJ1-1; length: 14; D: -; CDR3: CSVQVTGSNTEAFF; DNA: TGCAGCGTTCAGGTTACAGGGTCGAACACTGAAGCTTTCTTT
V: TRBV19; size: -; J: TRBJ2-2; length: 13; D: -; CDR3: CASRDSYTGELFF; DNA: TGTGCCAGTAGAGACAGTTACACCGGGGAGCTGTTTTTT
V: TRBV11-2; size: once; J: TRBJ2-1; length: 18; D: -; CDR3: CASSLEPLGGSASREQFF; DNA: TGTGCCAGCAGCTTAGAACCCCTCGGCGGCTCGGCCTCTAGAGAGCAGTTCTTC
V: TRBV3-1/TRBV3-2; size: -; J: TRBJ2-7; length: 13; D: -; CDR3: CASSRAGPYEQYF; DNA: TGTGCCAGCAGCCGCGCAGGCCCCTACGAGCAGTACTTC
V: TRBV11-2; size: -; J: TRBJ2-7; length: 15; D: -; CDR3: CASRPGGFSSYEQYF; DNA: TGTGCCAGCAGGCCTGGCGGGTTCAGCTCCTACGAGCAGTACTTC
V: TRBV6-5; size: -; J: TRBJ1-1; length: 14; D: -; CDR3: CASRIGTLNTEAFF; DNA: TGTGCCAGCAGGATCGGGACATTGAACACTGAAGCTTTCTTT
V: TRBV19; size: few; J: TRBJ1-2; length: 17; D: TRBD1; CDR3: CASSYRDRGGPNYGYTF; DNA: TGTGCCAGCAGCTACCGGGACAGGGGGGGCCCTAACTATGGCTACACCTTC
V: TRBV19; size: -; J: TRBJ2-7; length: 15; D: TRBD1; CDR3: CASSIGQGVTYEQYF; DNA: TGTGCCAGTAGTATCGGACAGGGGGTCACCTACGAGCAGTACTTC
V: TRBV6-5; size: -; J: TRBJ2-7; length: 12; D: -; CDR3: CASNDGAGEQYF; DNA: TGTGCCAGCAACGACGGTGCCGGCGAGCAGTACTTC
V: TRBV19; size: -; J: TRBJ1-2; length: 15; D: -; CDR3: CASIDESGTSHGYTF; DNA: TGTGCCAGTATAGATGAGTCGGGAACTTCGCATGGCTACACCTTC
V: TRBV11-3; size: -; J: TRBJ1-1; length: 13; D: -; CDR3: CASSLQGNTEAFF; DNA: TGTGCCAGCAGTCTACAGGGGAACACTGAAGCTTTCTTT
V: TRBV6-2/TRBV6-3; size: few; J: TRBJ2-1; length: 13; D: TRBD2; CDR3: CASSGLAPNEQFF; DNA: TGTGCCAGCAGTGGACTAGCCCCCAATGAGCAGTTCTTC
V: TRBV27; size: -; J: TRBJ2-5; length: 14; D: TRBD2; CDR3: CASSSSGPQETQYF; DNA: TGTGCCAGCAGTTCTAGCGGCCCCCAAGAGACCCAGTACTTC
V: TRBV28; size: -; J: TRBJ1-4; length: 18; D: -; CDR3: CASSFLEKFQVHNEKLFF; DNA: TGTGCCAGCAGTTTTCTTGAAAAATTTCAGGTACATAATGAAAAACTGTTTTTT
V: TRBV2; size: -; J: TRBJ2-7; length: 14; D: -; CDR3: CASSVRGQGYEQYF; DNA: TGTGCCAGCAGTGTTAGGGGCCAGGGTTACGAGCAGTACTTC
V: TRBV21-1; size: -; J: TRBJ2-3; length: 13; D: -; CDR3: CASSLGNTDTQYF; DNA: TGTGCCAGCAGCCTCGGGAACACAGATACGCAGTATTTT
V: TRBV19; size: -; J: TRBJ2-1; length: 16; D: TRBD1; CDR3: CASSIQGTGYRNEQFF; DNA: TGTGCCAGTAGTATACAGGGGACAGGGTATCGCAATGAGCAGTTCTTC
V: TRBV18; size: -; J: TRBJ2-1; length: 11; D: -; CDR3: CASSPSQEQFF; DNA: TGTGCCAGCTCACCAAGCCAGGAGCAGTTCTTC